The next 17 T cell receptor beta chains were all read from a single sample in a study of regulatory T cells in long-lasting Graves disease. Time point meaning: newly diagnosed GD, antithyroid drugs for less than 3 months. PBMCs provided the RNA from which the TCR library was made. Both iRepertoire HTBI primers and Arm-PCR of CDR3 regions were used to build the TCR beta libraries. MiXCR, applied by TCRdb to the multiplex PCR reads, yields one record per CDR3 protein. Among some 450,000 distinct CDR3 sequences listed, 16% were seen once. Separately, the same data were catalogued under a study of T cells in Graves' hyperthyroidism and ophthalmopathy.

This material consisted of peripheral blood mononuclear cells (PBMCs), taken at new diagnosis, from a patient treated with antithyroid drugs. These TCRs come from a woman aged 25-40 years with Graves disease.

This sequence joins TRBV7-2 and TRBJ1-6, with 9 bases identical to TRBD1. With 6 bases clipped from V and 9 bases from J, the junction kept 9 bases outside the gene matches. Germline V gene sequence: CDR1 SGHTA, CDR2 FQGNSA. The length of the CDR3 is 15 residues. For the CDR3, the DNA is TGTGCCAGCAGTAACCCGGGACAGGGAACTTCACCCCTCCACTTT. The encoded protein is CASSNPGQGTSPLHF.

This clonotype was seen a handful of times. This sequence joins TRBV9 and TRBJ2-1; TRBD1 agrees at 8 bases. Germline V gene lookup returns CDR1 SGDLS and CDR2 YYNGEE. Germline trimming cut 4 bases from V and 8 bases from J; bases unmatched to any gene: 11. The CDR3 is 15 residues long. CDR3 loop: CASSLPPDRDHEQFF. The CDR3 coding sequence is TGTGCCAGCAGCCTCCCTCCGGACAGGGACCATGAGCAGTTCTTC.

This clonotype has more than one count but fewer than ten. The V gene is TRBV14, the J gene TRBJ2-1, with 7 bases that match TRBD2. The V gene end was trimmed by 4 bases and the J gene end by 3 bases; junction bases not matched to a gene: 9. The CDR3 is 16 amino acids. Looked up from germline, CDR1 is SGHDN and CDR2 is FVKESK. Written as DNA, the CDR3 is TGTGCCAGCAGCCTCCCTAGCGGAGGCTTCTACAATGAGCAGTTCTTC. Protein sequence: CASSLPSGGFYNEQFF.

CDR3 protein: CATSGDPGGIGYTF. Written as DNA, the CDR3 is TGTGCCACCAGCGGCGATCCCGGCGGGATTGGCTACACCTTC. The rearrangement uses TRBV15 and TRBJ1-2, with D uncertain. Germline CDR1 and CDR2: LNHNV and YYDKDF (reference sequence). CDR3 size: 14 residues. V lost 5 bases and J lost 7, with 17 bases in between.

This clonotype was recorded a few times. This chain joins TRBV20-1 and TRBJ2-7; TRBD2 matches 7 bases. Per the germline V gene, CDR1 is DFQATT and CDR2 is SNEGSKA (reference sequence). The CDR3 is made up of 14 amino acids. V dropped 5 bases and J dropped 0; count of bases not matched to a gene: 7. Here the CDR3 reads CSAPRGVPSYEQYF. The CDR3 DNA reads TGCAGTGCTCCACGGGGGGTCCCCTCCTACGAGCAGTACTTC.

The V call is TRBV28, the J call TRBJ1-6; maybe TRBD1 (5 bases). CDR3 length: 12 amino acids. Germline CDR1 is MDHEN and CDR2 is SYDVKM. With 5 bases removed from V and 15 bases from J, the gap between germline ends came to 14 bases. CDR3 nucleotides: TGTGCCAGCAGTCTAAGGCAGGGACTCCTCCACTTT. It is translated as CASSLRQGLLHF.

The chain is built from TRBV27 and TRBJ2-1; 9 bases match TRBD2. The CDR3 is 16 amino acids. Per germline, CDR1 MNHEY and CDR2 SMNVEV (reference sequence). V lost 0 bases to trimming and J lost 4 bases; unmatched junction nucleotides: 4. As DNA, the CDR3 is TGTGCCAGCAGTTTATCGGCGGGAGGGGGTTACAATGAGCAGTTCTTC. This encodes CASSLSAGGGYNEQFF.

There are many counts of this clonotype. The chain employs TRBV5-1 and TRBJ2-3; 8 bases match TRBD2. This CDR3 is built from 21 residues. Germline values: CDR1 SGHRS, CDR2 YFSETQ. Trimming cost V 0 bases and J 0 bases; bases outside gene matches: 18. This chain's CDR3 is CASSLEPRRLAGPGSTDTQYF. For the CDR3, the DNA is TGCGCCAGCAGCTTGGAGCCGAGGCGTCTAGCGGGCCCTGGGAGCACAGATACGCAGTATTTT. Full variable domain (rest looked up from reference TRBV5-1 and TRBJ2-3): KAGVTQTPRYLIKTRGQQVTLSCSPISGHRSVSWYQQTPGQGLQFLFEYFSETQRNKGNFPGRFSGRQFSNSRSEMNVSTLELGDSALYLCASSLEPRRLAGPGSTDTQYFGPGTRLTVL.

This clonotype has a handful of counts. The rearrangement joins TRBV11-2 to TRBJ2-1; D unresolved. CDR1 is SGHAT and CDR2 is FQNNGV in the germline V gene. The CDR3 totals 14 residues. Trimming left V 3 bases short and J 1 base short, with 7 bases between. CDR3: CASSFRLSYNEQFF. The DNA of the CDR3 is TGTGCCAGCAGCTTTCGGTTATCCTACAATGAGCAGTTCTTC.

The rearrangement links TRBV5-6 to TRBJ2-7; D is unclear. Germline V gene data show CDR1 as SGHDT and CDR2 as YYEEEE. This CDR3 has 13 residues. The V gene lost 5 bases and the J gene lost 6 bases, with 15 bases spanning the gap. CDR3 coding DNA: TGTGCCAGCAGTAGCTTAAATTATCGCGAGCAGTACTTC. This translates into CASSSLNYREQYF.

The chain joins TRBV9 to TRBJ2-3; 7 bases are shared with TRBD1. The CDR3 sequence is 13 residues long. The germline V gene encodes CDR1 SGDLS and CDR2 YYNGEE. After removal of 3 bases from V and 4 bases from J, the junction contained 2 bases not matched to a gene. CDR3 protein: CASSEGQPDTQYF. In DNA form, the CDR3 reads TGTGCCAGCAGCGAGGGACAGCCAGATACGCAGTATTTT.

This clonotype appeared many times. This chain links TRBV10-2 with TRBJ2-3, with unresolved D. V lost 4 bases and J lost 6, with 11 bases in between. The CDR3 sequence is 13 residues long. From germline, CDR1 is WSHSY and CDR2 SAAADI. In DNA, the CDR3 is TGCGCCAGCAGTGTAGGGTCTATGGATACGCAGTATTTT. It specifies CASSVGSMDTQYF.

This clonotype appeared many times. The CDR3 nucleotides read TGTGCCAGCAGCTCGGACAGCCTGAACACTGAAGCTTTCTTT. Amino acid sequence: CASSSDSLNTEAFF. V usage is TRBV12-3 or TRBV12-4 and J usage is TRBJ1-1; weak D call: TRBD1 (6 bases). The CDR3 is 14 amino acids. Trimming removed 6 bases from V and 0 bases from J, with 11 bases in between.

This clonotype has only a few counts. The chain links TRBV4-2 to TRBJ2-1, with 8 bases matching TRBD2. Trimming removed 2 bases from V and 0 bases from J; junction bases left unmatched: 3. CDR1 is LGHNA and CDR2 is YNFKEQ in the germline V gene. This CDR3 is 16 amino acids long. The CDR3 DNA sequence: TGTGCCAGCAGCCAAACGACTAGCGCCTCCTACAATGAGCAGTTCTTC. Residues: CASSQTTSASYNEQFF.

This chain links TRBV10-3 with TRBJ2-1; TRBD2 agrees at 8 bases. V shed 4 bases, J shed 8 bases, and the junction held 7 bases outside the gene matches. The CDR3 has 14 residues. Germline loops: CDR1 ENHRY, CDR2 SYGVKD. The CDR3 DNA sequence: TGTGCCATCAGTGGGAGTAGCGGGAACGATGAGCAGTTCTTC. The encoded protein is CAISGSSGNDEQFF.

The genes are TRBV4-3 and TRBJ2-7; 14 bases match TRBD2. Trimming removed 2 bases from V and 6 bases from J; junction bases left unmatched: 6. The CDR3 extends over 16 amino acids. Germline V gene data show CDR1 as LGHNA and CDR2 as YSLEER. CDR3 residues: CASSQRGLAGAGEQYF. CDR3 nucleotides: TGCGCCAGCAGCCAAAGGGGACTAGCGGGAGCCGGCGAGCAGTACTTC.

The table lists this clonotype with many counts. The CDR3 is CSARVTESSYNEQFF. The CDR3 DNA reads TGCAGTGCTAGAGTAACGGAAAGCTCCTACAATGAGCAGTTCTTC. The chain has TRBV20-1 and TRBJ2-1, with D unresolved. The CDR3 covers 15 residues. Trimming removed 1 base at V and 0 bases at J, with 10 bases between. The germline CDR1 and CDR2 sequences are DFQATT and SNEGSKA (reference sequence).